This T cell receptor beta chain stems from a study of vaccination effects on CD4 cells after COVID-19 (dated by TCRdb to about 2022). Study-wide context: In the ViraFEST assay, PBMC were stimulated with viral peptide pools, and TCR sequencing was then used to find antigen-specific CD4+ T cell clonotypes based on their expansion. Across the study, the median time from the second dose to post-vaccine sampling was 72 days (range 14 to 241). Around 2 million PBMC per well were cultured in IMDM with 5% human AB serum, 10 IU/ml IL-2 and gentamicin, plus 10 ug/ml peptides. SARS-CoV-2 spike-specific CD4+ TCR repertoires from before and after mRNA vaccination were compared in COVID-19 convalescent patients and in infection-naive vaccine recipients. The full study included over 8 COVID-19 convalescent patients and a few SARS-CoV-2-naive healthy vaccine recipients. Cultures from other donors in the study were sequenced with the Oncomine TCR Beta short-read assay on an Illumina iSeq 100. Broader findings and caveats from the paper: Among healthy vaccine recipients, nearly all vaccine-induced clones were SARS-CoV-2 mono-reactive, and only 1 of 255 was cross-reactive with common cold coronaviruses. At late post-vaccination timepoints, both infection-induced and vaccine-induced clones showed marked clonal contraction, consistent with waning T cell responses. The study was limited by a small number of convalescent patients and lacked early post-infection timepoints.

Libraries were prepared through the immunoSEQ multiplex PCR assay. DNA from the cultured and isolated CD4+ T cells underwent TCR beta CDR3 sequencing. The original pipeline was this. Non-productive TCR sequences were removed and reads were trimmed to the CDR3 region, keeping CDR3s of at least 7 amino acids. The MANAFEST web app was used to pick out antigen-specific clonotypes by comparing their expansion in peptide wells with that in reference cultures. To be called positive, a clone needed expansion at FDR<0.05 compared with the reference and with all other wells, an odds ratio greater than 5, and a frequency greater than 0.1% in two replicate wells. Clonotypes significantly expanded in SARS-CoV-2 spike wells and in at least one common cold coronavirus spike condition were defined as cross-reactive. CDR3 similarity was assessed by Levenshtein distance using the stringdist R package, and unrooted trees were constructed with ape in R 3.6.1. TCRdb re-hosts the immuneACCESS table, in-frame sequences only. Its copies lack some clones; in the studies checked, an unresolved V gene accounts for under half of them, and the cause for the rest is not known. V and J calls and clone size are copied from that table; D and trimming were computed from the DNA. Recorded for this sample are around 62,000 clones; 74% of them occurred a single time. The top ten constitute 2% to 2.5% of the sample.

As to this clone: There is no known antigen for this receptor. The record has no base qualities; no much larger clone is one base away.

After 10 days of culture, CD4+ T cells were isolated with the EasySep CD4+ T cell isolation kit. Each participant got two doses of an mRNA SARS-CoV-2 vaccine, either BNT162b2 or mRNA-1273. The absence of prior SARS-CoV-2 infection in healthy vaccine recipients was confirmed by negative nucleocapsid antibodies before and after vaccination. On days 3 and 7, half of the culture medium was replaced with fresh IL-2-containing medium. Unless otherwise noted, each peptide stimulation condition was cultured in triplicate wells. Using Ficoll-Paque Plus gradient centrifugation, PBMC were separated from whole blood and then either used fresh or cryopreserved at -140C. The QIAamp micro DNA kit was used to extract genomic DNA from the cultured CD4+ T cells. As encoded in the germline V gene, CDR1 is KGHSH while CDR2 is LQKENI. Clipping removes 3 bases from V and 6 bases from J, with 4 as the unmatched junction base count. Including cysteine and phenylalanine, the CDR3 has 14 amino acids. Just the 42-base CDR3 DNA is kept, in frame starting at base 1.

Sequencing was performed on CD4+ T cells from PBMCs cultured without peptide, taken after COVID-19 vaccination. The chain joins TRBV18 to TRBJ1-2; the junction holds 10 bases that match TRBD1. This sequence was found in a human donor who received a COVID-19 vaccine. CDR3 reads: CASSPWTGGHGYTF. The DNA sequence is TGTGCCAGCTCACCTTGGACAGGGGGACATGGCTACACCTTC. When the CDR3 is completed using the reference TRBV18 and TRBJ1-2 genes on either side, the full variable domain is NAGVMQNPRHLVRRRGQEARLRCSPMKGHSHVYWYRQLPEEGLKFMVYLQKENIIDESGMPKERFSAEFPKEGPSILRIQQVVRGDSAAYFCASSPWTGGHGYTFGSGTRLTVV.